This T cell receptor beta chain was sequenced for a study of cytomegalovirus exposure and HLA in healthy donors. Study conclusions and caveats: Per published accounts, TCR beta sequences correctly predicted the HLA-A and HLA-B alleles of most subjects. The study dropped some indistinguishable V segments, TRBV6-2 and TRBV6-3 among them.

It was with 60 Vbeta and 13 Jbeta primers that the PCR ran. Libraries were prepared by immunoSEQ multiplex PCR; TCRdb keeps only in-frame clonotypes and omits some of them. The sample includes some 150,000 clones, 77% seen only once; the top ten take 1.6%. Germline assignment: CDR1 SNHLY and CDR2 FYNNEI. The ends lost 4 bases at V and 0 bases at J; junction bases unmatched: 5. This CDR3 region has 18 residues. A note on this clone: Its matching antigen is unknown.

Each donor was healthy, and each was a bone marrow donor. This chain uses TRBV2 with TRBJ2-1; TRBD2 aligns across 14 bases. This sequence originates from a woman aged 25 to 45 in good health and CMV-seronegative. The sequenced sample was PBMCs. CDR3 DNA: TGTGCCAGCAGTGGGACTAGCGGGAGGTTTAGCTCCTACAATGAGCAGTTCTTC. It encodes CASSGTSGRFSSYNEQFF.